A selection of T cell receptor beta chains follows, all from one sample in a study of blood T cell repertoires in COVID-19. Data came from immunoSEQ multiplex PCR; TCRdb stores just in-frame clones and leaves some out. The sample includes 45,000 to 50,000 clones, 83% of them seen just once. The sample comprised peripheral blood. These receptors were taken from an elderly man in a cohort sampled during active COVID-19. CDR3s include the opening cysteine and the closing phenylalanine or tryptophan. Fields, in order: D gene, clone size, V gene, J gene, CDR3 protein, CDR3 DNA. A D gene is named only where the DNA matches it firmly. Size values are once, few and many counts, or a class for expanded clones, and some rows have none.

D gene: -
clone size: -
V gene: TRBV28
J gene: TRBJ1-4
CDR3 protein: CASTRMGAATNEKLFF
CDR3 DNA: TGTGCCAGCACCCGAATGGGAGCGGCAACTAATGAAAAACTGTTTTTT

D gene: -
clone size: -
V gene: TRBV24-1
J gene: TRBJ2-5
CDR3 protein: CATSEVGARETQYF
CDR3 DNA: TGTGCCACCAGTGAAGTAGGGGCAAGGGAGACCCAGTACTTC

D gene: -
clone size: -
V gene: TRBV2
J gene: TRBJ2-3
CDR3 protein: CASRRGPGTDTQYF
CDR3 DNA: TGTGCCAGCAGGAGAGGGCCTGGCACAGATACGCAGTATTTT

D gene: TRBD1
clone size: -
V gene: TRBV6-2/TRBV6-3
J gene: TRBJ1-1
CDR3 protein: CASSIKTGYTEAFF
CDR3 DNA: TGTGCCAGCAGTATTAAGACAGGGTACACTGAAGCTTTCTTT

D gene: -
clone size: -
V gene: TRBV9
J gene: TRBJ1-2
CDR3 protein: CASSVATRQGGGYTF
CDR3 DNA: TGTGCCAGCAGCGTAGCTACTAGGCAGGGAGGCGGCTACACCTTC

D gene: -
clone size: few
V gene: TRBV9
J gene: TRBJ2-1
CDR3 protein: CASSVESSSEQFF
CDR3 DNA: TGTGCCAGCAGCGTAGAATCGTCTAGTGAGCAGTTCTTC

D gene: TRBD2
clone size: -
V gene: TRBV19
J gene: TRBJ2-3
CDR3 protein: CASSIRLAGGPPLDTQYF
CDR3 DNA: TGTGCCAGTAGTATTAGGCTAGCGGGAGGGCCTCCACTTGATACGCAGTATTTT

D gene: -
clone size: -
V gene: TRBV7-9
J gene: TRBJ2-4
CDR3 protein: CASSLMLGAEGKNIQYF
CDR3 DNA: TGTGCCAGCAGCTTAATGCTAGGGGCAGAAGGCAAAAACATTCAGTACTTC

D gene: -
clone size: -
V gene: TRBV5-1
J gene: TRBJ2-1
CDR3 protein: CASSLVAGIYNEQFF
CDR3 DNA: TGCGCCAGCAGCTTGGTGGCGGGAATATACAATGAGCAGTTCTTC

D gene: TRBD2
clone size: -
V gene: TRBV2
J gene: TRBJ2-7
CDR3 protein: CASSDGVAGWFLHF
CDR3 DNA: TGTGCCAGCAGTGACGGGGTAGCGGGGTGGTTCTTGCACTTC

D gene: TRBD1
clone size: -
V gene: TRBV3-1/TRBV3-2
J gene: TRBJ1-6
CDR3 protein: CASSQVGQGSSPLHF
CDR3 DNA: TGTGCCAGCAGCCAGGTGGGACAGGGTAGTTCACCCCTCCACTTT

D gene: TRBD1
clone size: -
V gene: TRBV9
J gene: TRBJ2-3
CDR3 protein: CASSNRDRSTDTQYF
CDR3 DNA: TGTGCCAGCAGCAACCGGGACAGAAGCACAGATACGCAGTATTTT

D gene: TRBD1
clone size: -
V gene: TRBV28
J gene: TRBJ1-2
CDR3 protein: CASRQTGGLYYGYTF
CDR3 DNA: TGTGCCAGCAGACAAACAGGGGGGCTTTACTATGGCTACACCTTC

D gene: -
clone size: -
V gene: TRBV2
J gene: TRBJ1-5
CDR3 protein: CASSPQGSTQPQHF
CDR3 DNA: TGTGCCAGCAGCCCACAGGGCTCAACTCAGCCCCAGCATTTT

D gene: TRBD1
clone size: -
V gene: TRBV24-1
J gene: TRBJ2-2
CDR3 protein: CATRPRGLTGELFF
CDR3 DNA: TGTGCCACCAGACCCAGGGGGCTCACCGGGGAGCTGTTTTTT

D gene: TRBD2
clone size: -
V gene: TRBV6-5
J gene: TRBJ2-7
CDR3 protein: CASSYSLAGTYEQYF
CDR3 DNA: TGTGCCAGCAGTTACTCCCTAGCGGGGACCTACGAGCAGTACTTC

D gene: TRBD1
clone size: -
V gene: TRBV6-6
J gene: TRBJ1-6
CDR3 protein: CASSRVFDRGSSYNSPLHF
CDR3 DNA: TGTGCCAGCAGTCGCGTTTTCGACAGGGGAAGCTCCTATAATTCACCCCTCCACTTT

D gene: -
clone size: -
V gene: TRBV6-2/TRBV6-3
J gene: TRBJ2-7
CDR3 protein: CASSGRFEQYF
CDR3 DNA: TGTGCCAGCAGTGGGCGATTCGAGCAGTACTTC

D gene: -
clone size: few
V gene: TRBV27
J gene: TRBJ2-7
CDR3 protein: CASSLSVQANYEQYF
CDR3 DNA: TGTGCCAGCAGTTTATCGGTCCAGGCCAACTACGAGCAGTACTTC

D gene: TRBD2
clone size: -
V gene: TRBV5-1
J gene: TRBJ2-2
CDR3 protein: CASSWEGGELFF
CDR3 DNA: TGCGCCAGCAGCTGGGAGGGCGGGGAGCTGTTTTTT

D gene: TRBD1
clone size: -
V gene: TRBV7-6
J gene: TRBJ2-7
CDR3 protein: CASSTQPGTGGEQYF
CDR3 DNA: TGTGCCAGCAGCACCCAACCCGGGACAGGGGGCGAGCAGTACTTC

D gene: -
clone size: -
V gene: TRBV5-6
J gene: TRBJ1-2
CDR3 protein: CASSRRGSEGYTF
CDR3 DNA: TGTGCCAGCAGCCGACGGGGTTCCGAAGGCTACACCTTC

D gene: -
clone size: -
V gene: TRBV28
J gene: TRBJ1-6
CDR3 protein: CASSFHGAYNSPLHF
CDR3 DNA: TGTGCCAGCAGTTTTCATGGGGCTTATAATTCACCCCTCCACTTT

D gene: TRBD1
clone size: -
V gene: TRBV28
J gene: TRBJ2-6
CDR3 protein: CASLGTVGANVLTF
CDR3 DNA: TGTGCCAGCCTCGGGACAGTTGGGGCCAACGTCCTGACTTTC

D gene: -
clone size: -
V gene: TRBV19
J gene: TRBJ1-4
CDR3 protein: CASTARRNRDEKLFF
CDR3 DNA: TGTGCCAGTACCGCTCGCCGTAACAGGGATGAAAAACTGTTTTTT

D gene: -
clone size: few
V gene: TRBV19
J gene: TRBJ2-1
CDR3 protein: CASRGPPDRRGVSEQFF
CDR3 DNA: TGTGCCAGTAGAGGTCCACCGGACAGGCGGGGCGTCAGTGAGCAGTTCTTC